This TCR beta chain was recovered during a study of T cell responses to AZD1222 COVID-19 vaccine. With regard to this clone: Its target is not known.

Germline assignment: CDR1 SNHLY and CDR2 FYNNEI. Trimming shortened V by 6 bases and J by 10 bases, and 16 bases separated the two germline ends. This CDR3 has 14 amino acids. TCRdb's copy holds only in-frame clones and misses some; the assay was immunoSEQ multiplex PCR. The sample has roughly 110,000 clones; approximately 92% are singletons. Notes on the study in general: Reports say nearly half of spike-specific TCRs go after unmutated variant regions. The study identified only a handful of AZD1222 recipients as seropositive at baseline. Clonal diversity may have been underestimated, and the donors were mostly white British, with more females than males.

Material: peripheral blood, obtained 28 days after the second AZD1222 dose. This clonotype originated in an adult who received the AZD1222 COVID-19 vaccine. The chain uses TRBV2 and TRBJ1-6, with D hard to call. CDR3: CASRKSTDRSPLHF. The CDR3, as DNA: TGTGCCAGCAGAAAGTCTACAGATCGGTCACCCCTCCACTTT.